This TCR beta chain was captured in a study of blood T cell repertoires in COVID-19. Study information: Researchers got acute and convalescent COVID-19 samples from the United States, Italy and Spain. T cells, B-cell-depleted T cells, or PBMCs provided the cDNA or gDNA that served as material.

As processed by the authors: It was from reference gene primer amplification that nucleated cell counts were estimated. The data were produced by immunoSEQ multiplex PCR, yet TCRdb's version contains in-frame clones alone and is incomplete. V and J calls and clone size are those listed in that table; D and trimming were worked out from the DNA. The data show around 200,000 clones, more than 70% seen once. Specimen: peripheral blood. The source is a man in his fifties with active or convalescent COVID-19.

In DNA form, the CDR3 reads TGTGCCAGCAGCGTAGCAGGGCCTGAAAAACTGTTTTTT. Encoded protein: CASSVAGPEKLFF. The V call is TRBV9, the J call TRBJ1-4; weak D call: TRBD1 (5 bases). V lost 0 bases and J lost 7, with 7 bases in between. This CDR3 spans 13 amino acids. Germline loops: CDR1 SGDLS, CDR2 YYNGEE.